The 25 T cell receptor beta chains below were found in one sample sequenced in a study of blood T cell repertoires in COVID-19. Sequencing used immunoSEQ multiplex PCR; TCRdb keeps in-frame clones, though not all of them. The table includes about 420,000 clones, 70% to 90% detected once. The specimen sequenced was peripheral blood. The receptors derive from a man aged 18-30 years with COVID-19, enrolled during active disease.

The CDR3 protein is CASSFHGALPYEQYF. DNA for the CDR3: TGCGCCAGCAGCTTCCATGGGGCCCTCCCCTACGAGCAGTACTTC. The chain is built from TRBV5-1 and TRBJ2-7; D is perhaps TRBD1 (5 bases). V gave up 2 bases and J gave up 2 bases, with 14 bases separating them. CDR1 is SGHRS and CDR2 is YFSETQ in the germline V gene. CDR3 length equals 15 residues.

The V gene is TRBV5-4, the J gene TRBJ1-2; TRBD1 agrees at 9 bases. V dropped 3 bases and J dropped 7; count of bases not matched to a gene: 7. Germline V gene sequence: CDR1 SGHNT, CDR2 YYREEE (reference sequence). The CDR3 spans 14 residues. As DNA, the CDR3 is TGTGCCAGCAGCTGGACAGGGGTTCAGCGTGGCTACACCTTC. Protein: CASSWTGVQRGYTF.

V is TRBV7-9 and J is TRBJ2-3, with D hard to call. CDR1 and CDR2 (germline): SEHNR, FQNEAQ (reference sequence). Trimming cost V 1 base and J 0 bases, with 8 bases left between them. The CDR3 length is 15 residues. The CDR3 nucleotides read TGTGCCAGCAGCTTAGTACAACTAAGCACAGATACGCAGTATTTT. The encoded protein is CASSLVQLSTDTQYF.

The chain is built from TRBV5-4 and TRBJ2-5; 8 nucleotides line up with TRBD2. Germline loops: CDR1 SGHNT, CDR2 YYREEE (reference sequence). There are 13 residues in the CDR3. The junction had 1 base not matched to a gene; V was cut back by 1 base and J by 5 bases. CDR3 coding DNA: TGTGCCAGCAGCTTGCCTAGCGGGGAGACCCAGTACTTC. Translated, it gives CASSLPSGETQYF.

This clone was counted many times. In the same sample, other DNA sequences code for this CDR3. This sequence joins TRBV2 and TRBJ2-7, with D hard to call. Germline loops: CDR1 SNHLY, CDR2 FYNNEI. The CDR3 is made up of 11 amino acids. Trimming took 4 bases from V and 3 from J, leaving 4 bases between them. CDR3 sequence: CASSVNYEQYF. Here the CDR3 DNA reads TGTGCCAGCAGTGTAAACTACGAGCAGTACTTC.

The genes are TRBV3-1 (or the pseudogene TRBV3-2) and TRBJ1-2; D unresolved. Germline assignment: CDR1 LGHDT and CDR2 YNNKEL (reference sequence). This CDR3 is 13 amino acids long. With 0 bases removed from V and 4 bases from J, the gap between germline ends came to 6 bases. DNA of the CDR3: TGTGCCAGCAGCCAAGAACAGCTCTATGGCTACACCTTC. Its protein product is CASSQEQLYGYTF.

The chain links TRBV5-1 to TRBJ2-7, with 10 nucleotides matching TRBD1. The CDR3 runs to 14 residues. Germline V CDR1 and CDR2: SGHRS, YFSETQ. Trimming cost V 8 bases and J 1 base; bases outside gene matches: 6. CDR3 nucleotide sequence: TGCGCCAGTGAACGGACAGGGGGTTCCTACGAGCAGTACTTC. Translation gives CASERTGGSYEQYF.

This clone has more than one count but fewer than ten. The chain has TRBV5-4 and TRBJ2-7, with D possibly matching TRBD2 (5 bases). This CDR3 region has 16 residues. V was shortened by 4 bases and J by 0 bases, with 17 bases between the two germline ends. Per the germline V gene, CDR1 is SGHNT and CDR2 is YYREEE (reference sequence). CDR3: CASSGSSDFSSYEQYF. The CDR3 DNA is TGTGCCAGCAGCGGGAGCAGTGATTTCTCCTCCTACGAGCAGTACTTC.

The chain recombines TRBV7-3 with TRBJ2-1; 9 positions match TRBD2. The germline V gene has CDR1 SGHTA and CDR2 FQGTGA. After removal of 1 base from V and 4 bases from J, the junction contained 2 bases not matched to a gene. The CDR3 consists of 15 residues. The CDR3 here is CASSLSSGGYNEQFF. The CDR3, as DNA: TGTGCCAGCAGCTTAAGTAGCGGGGGATACAATGAGCAGTTCTTC.

The chain employs TRBV6-2 or TRBV6-3 and TRBJ2-7, with D tentatively TRBD2 (6 bases). This CDR3 has 13 amino acids. Trimming removed 2 bases from V and 8 bases from J, with 13 bases in between. The germline CDR1 and CDR2 sequences are MNHEY and SVGEGT. CDR3 sequence (DNA): TGTGCCAGCAGTTACGGCGGCGGGAATCAGCAGTACTTC. It encodes CASSYGGGNQQYF.

The rearrangement joins TRBV7-9 to TRBJ2-5; the match to TRBD1 covers 11 bases. CDR1 and CDR2 from the germline V gene are SEHNR and FQNEAQ (reference sequence). Losses at the gene ends were 5 bases for V and 2 bases for J; bases not matched to a gene: 7. The CDR3 runs to 16 residues. CDR3: CASSNRDRGLQETQYF. CDR3 bases: TGTGCCAGCAGCAACCGGGACAGGGGGTTACAAGAGACCCAGTACTTC. Full variable domain (missing parts from reference TRBV7-9 and TRBJ2-5): DTGVSQNPRHKITKRGQNVTFRCDPISEHNRLYWYRQTLGQGPEFLTYFQNEAQLEKSRLLSDRFSAERPKGSFSTLEIQRTEQGDSAMYLCASSNRDRGLQETQYFGPGTRLLVL.

The chain is built from TRBV7-2 and TRBJ2-7; D is unclear. There are 14 residues in the CDR3. Germline CDR1 is SGHTA and CDR2 is FQGNSA. Between the trimmed V and J ends, which lost 5 bases and 3 bases, there was a span of 14 bases. This CDR3 is CASSPSCPYYEQYF. CDR3 nucleotides: TGTGCCAGCAGCCCCTCTTGCCCCTACTACGAGCAGTACTTC.

V and J are TRBV11-2 and TRBJ2-7; 8 nucleotides align to TRBD2. Germline loops: CDR1 SGHAT, CDR2 FQNNGV. The CDR3 consists of 15 residues. The V segment lost 1 base and the J segment 5 bases; nucleotides outside the gene matches: 7. CDR3 sequence reads: CASSLVRGGSHEQYF. For the CDR3, the DNA is TGTGCCAGCAGCTTAGTTCGGGGGGGGTCCCACGAGCAGTACTTC.

V usage is TRBV5-5 and J usage is TRBJ1-4, with 8 bases that match TRBD1. CDR1 and CDR2 (germline): SGHKS, YYEKEE (reference sequence). The CDR3 is made up of 14 amino acids. With 4 bases clipped from V and 6 bases from J, the junction kept 5 bases outside the gene matches. The DNA of the CDR3 is TGTGCCAGCAGCCCGGACAGGGTAGATGAAAAACTGTTTTTT. Residues: CASSPDRVDEKLFF.

This chain links TRBV21-1 with TRBJ1-5. TRBV21-1 represents a pseudogene. The CDR3 totals 17 residues. The CDR3 nucleotides are TGTGCCAGCAGCAAATATGAAGGGTGGAGGGTCGGGCAGCCCCAGCATTTT. This sequence encodes CASSKYEGWRVGQPQHF.

The J gene is TRBJ1-5, the V gene TRBV30, with a tentative D call TRBD1 (6 bases). V was shortened by 0 bases and J by 1 base, with 10 bases between the two germline ends. The germline V gene has CDR1 GTSNPN and CDR2 SVGIG (reference sequence). CDR3 length: 15 residues. The CDR3 loop reads CAWSVQGGSNQPQHF. For the CDR3, the DNA is TGTGCCTGGAGTGTACAGGGAGGGAGCAATCAGCCCCAGCATTTT.

Only a few counts were recorded for this clone. V is TRBV7-2 and J is TRBJ2-7, with D maybe TRBD2 (5 bases). The CDR3 sequence is 14 residues long. Per germline, CDR1 SGHTA and CDR2 FQGNSA. V was cut by 5 bases and J by 1 base, with 12 bases left in between. CDR3 nucleotide sequence: TGTGCCAGCAGCGAGGACTCGTGGTCCTACGAGCAGTACTTC. Translation: CASSEDSWSYEQYF.

This clone was observed a single time. The chain uses TRBV29-1 and TRBJ2-7, with unresolved D. Per germline, CDR1 SQVTM and CDR2 ANQGSEA. CDR3 length: 12 amino acids. The V end lost 4 bases, the J end lost 3 bases, and 10 bases lay between the germline ends. CDR3 nucleotide sequence: TGCAGCGTTGTATTAGCTAACTACGAGCAGTACTTC. This codes for CSVVLANYEQYF.

On this clone: The sample has other DNA sequences that encode this CDR3 too. The V gene is TRBV19, the J gene TRBJ2-3, with D maybe TRBD1 (5 bases). The CDR3 is made up of 15 amino acids. CDR1 is LNHDA and CDR2 is SQIVND in the germline V gene (reference sequence). Trimming left V 1 base short and J 1 base short, with 9 bases between. The CDR3 here is CASSIVTGGTDTQYF. The CDR3 DNA follows: TGTGCCAGTAGTATAGTAACAGGCGGCACAGATACGCAGTATTTT.

CDR3 in DNA: TGTGCCAGCGGGGCGAGGTCTGGGGCCAACGTCCTGACTTTC. It is translated as CASGARSGANVLTF. The chain employs TRBV9 and TRBJ2-6, with D tentatively TRBD1 (5 bases). Germline CDR1 and CDR2: SGDLS and YYNGEE. The CDR3 extends over 14 amino acids. The ends were cut back, 7 bases at V and 1 base at J, with 9 bases in the middle.

The chain is built from TRBV5-4 and TRBJ1-2, with 8 bases that match TRBD1. This CDR3 region has 12 residues. Losses at the gene ends were 5 bases for V and 8 bases for J; bases not matched to a gene: 5. Germline V CDR1 and CDR2: SGHNT, YYREEE (reference sequence). The CDR3 coding sequence is TGTGCCAGCAGTACAGGGGGAATAGGCTACACCTTC. This codes for CASSTGGIGYTF.

The chain couples TRBV19 to TRBJ1-5; maybe TRBD1 (5 bases). Germline CDR1 is LNHDA and CDR2 is SQIVND (reference sequence). CDR3 length: 16 residues. V lost 4 bases, J lost 0 bases, and 13 bases lay in between. CDR3 DNA: TGTGCCAGTAGTACCCACACCAGGGTTAGCAATCAGCCCCAGCATTTT. Translating it yields CASSTHTRVSNQPQHF.

The gene calls are TRBV7-6 and TRBJ2-3, with 8 bases identical to TRBD2. Germline V gene lookup returns CDR1 SGHVS and CDR2 FNYEAQ. The junction had 8 bases not matched to a gene; V was cut back by 5 bases and J by 4 bases. The CDR3 totals 15 residues. This chain's CDR3 is CASSLSGGGSDTQYF. CDR3 DNA: TGTGCCAGCAGCCTGAGCGGGGGTGGTTCAGATACGCAGTATTTT.

The chain links TRBV7-2 to TRBJ2-3, with TRBD1 matching 7 bases. The CDR3 runs to 14 residues. J was trimmed by 4 bases and V by 0 bases; bases with no gene match: 1. Germline CDR1 reads SGHTA; CDR2 reads FQGNSA. The CDR3 is CASSLAQGADTQYF. CDR3 sequence (DNA): TGTGCCAGCAGCTTAGCGCAGGGGGCAGATACGCAGTATTTT.

This sequence joins TRBV5-4 and TRBJ1-1; D is undetermined. The CDR3 runs 13 residues. The V and J ends lost 1 base and 8 bases respectively, with 12 bases between them. The germline CDR1 and CDR2 sequences are SGHNT and YYREEE (reference sequence). The CDR3 DNA follows: TGTGCCAGCAGCTTGTCAATTGGAGAAGAAGCTTTCTTT. Protein: CASSLSIGEEAFF.